One sample yielded the 17 T cell receptor beta chains listed below, sequenced in a study of identical twins. TCRdb ran MiXCR on the 5' RACE reads and lists one entry per CDR3 protein. The sample carries under 300,000 distinct CDR3 sequences, over 13% recorded once. The specimen was memory (CD45RO+) T cells sorted from blood. Receptors were obtained from a woman in her late teens or twenties in good health.

This clonotype came up many times. This chain uses TRBV6-2 or TRBV6-3 with TRBJ2-1, with unresolved D. Germline CDR1 and CDR2: MNHEY and SVGEGT. V was shortened by 2 bases and J by 1 base, with 3 bases between the two germline ends. The CDR3 extends over 13 amino acids. In DNA form, the CDR3 reads TGTGCCAGCAGTTACCGGTCCTACAATGAGCAGTTCTTC. Translated, it gives CASSYRSYNEQFF.

This clonotype came up a few times. The chain joins TRBV5-6 to TRBJ1-4; weak D call: TRBD1 (5 bases). This CDR3 spans 13 amino acids. The germline V gene encodes CDR1 SGHDT and CDR2 YYEEEE. V lost 4 bases and J 8 bases, leaving 12 bases between the germline ends. The CDR3 sequence is CASSHGTEEKLFF. CDR3 nucleotides: TGTGCCAGCAGCCATGGGACCGAAGAAAAACTGTTTTTT.

The rearrangement uses TRBV3-1 and TRBJ2-5; tentatively, D is TRBD1 or TRBD2 (5 bases each). Trimming cost V 11 bases and J 2 bases, with 30 bases left between them. Looked up from germline, CDR1 is LGHDT and CDR2 is YNNKEL (reference sequence). This CDR3 is built from 18 residues. The CDR3 DNA follows: TGTGCCTCCAGCCCTCCCGGGACGGCCAACACCCTTCAAGAGACCCAGTACTTC. Translating it yields CASSPPGTANTLQETQYF.

The gene calls are TRBV10-3 and TRBJ1-5, with TRBD1 as a possible D gene (5 bases). The CDR3 sequence is 16 residues long. V dropped 6 bases and J dropped 3 bases, with 18 bases sitting between them. Germline V CDR1 and CDR2: ENHRY, SYGVKD. The CDR3 nucleotides are TGTGCCATCAGCACCGCCCAAGGAGGGGCCAATCAGCCCCAGCATTTT. Its protein product is CAISTAQGGANQPQHF.

This clonotype showed up just a few times. J is TRBJ2-2 and V is TRBV18; D gene ambiguous. Between the trimmed V and J ends, which lost 2 bases and 4 bases, there was a span of 8 bases. The V gene's germline CDR1 is KGHSH and CDR2 LQKENI. The CDR3 consists of 14 residues. This CDR3 is CASSPGPATGELFF. The DNA of the CDR3 is TGTGCCAGCTCACCAGGCCCCGCCACCGGGGAGCTGTTTTTT.

Only a few counts were recorded for this clonotype. This sequence joins TRBV11-2 and TRBJ2-4; TRBD2 agrees at 12 bases. This CDR3 has 18 residues. Per germline, CDR1 SGHAT and CDR2 FQNNGV. The trim removed 0 bases at V and 7 bases at J, leaving 10 bases unmatched. The CDR3 DNA is TGTGCCAGCAGCTTAGATCATACGCTAGCGGGGGGGCCGAACATTCAGTACTTC. Amino acid sequence: CASSLDHTLAGGPNIQYF. Filled out from reference TRBV11-2 and TRBJ2-4, the complete variable domain reads EAGVAQSPRYKIIEKRQSVAFWCNPISGHATLYWYQQILGQGPKLLIQFQNNGVVDDSQLPKDRFSAERLKGVDSTLKIQPAKLEDSAVYLCASSLDHTLAGGPNIQYFGAGTRLSVL.

This clonotype has a count of ten or more. The V and J genes are TRBV20-1 and TRBJ1-6; the D is unclear. V dropped 0 bases and J dropped 11 bases, with 14 bases sitting between them. Germline lookup yields CDR1 DFQATT and CDR2 SNEGSKA (reference sequence). The CDR3 covers 14 residues. The CDR3 region is CSARDPGYVTPLHF. The CDR3 DNA reads as TGCAGTGCTAGAGATCCCGGGTATGTCACACCCCTCCACTTT.

A few counts support this clonotype. The chain joins TRBV9 to TRBJ2-3, with D unresolved. Germline loops: CDR1 SGDLS, CDR2 YYNGEE. V gave up 1 base and J gave up 6 bases, with 12 bases separating them. This CDR3 region has 14 residues. The CDR3 DNA sequence: TGTGCCAGCAGCGTAATCGGTAGTTCGGATACGCAGTATTTT. Its protein product is CASSVIGSSDTQYF.

The rearrangement links TRBV7-2 to TRBJ2-2, with 7 positions matching TRBD1. This CDR3 spans 14 amino acids. The V segment lost 5 bases and the J segment 7 bases; nucleotides outside the gene matches: 7. Germline assignment: CDR1 SGHTA and CDR2 FQGNSA. The CDR3 nucleotides read TGTGCCAGCAGCCCTACAGGGGTTGGCGGGGAGCTGTTTTTT. It is translated as CASSPTGVGGELFF.

This clonotype was recorded many times. This sequence joins TRBV20-1 and TRBJ2-3; maybe TRBD1 (6 bases). Germline V gene lookup returns CDR1 DFQATT and CDR2 SNEGSKA (reference sequence). The CDR3 loop spans 14 amino acids. Trimming cost V 2 bases and J 2 bases, with 11 bases left between them. The CDR3 DNA reads TGCAGTGCTAGAATCAGGGGCCTCACAGATACGCAGTATTTT. Its translation: CSARIRGLTDTQYF.

The chain couples TRBV2 to TRBJ1-2; D is ambiguous. The germline V and J ends were trimmed by 8 bases and 2 bases, with 15 bases remaining between them. This CDR3 is built from 14 residues. Germline V gene data show CDR1 as SNHLY and CDR2 as FYNNEI. This CDR3 is CASAPTTANYGYTF. For the CDR3, the DNA is TGTGCCAGCGCACCAACAACAGCAAACTATGGCTACACCTTC.

There are many counts of this clonotype. The chain joins TRBV29-1 to TRBJ2-7, with D uncertain. CDR1 and CDR2 (germline): SQVTM, ANQGSEA. V was trimmed by 0 bases and J by 7 bases, leaving 13 bases between them. The CDR3 is made up of 13 amino acids. CDR3 region: CSVEELGIGEQYF. As DNA, the CDR3 is TGCAGCGTTGAAGAGCTTGGGATCGGGGAGCAGTACTTC.

A few counts support this clonotype. The chain links TRBV7-9 to TRBJ1-1; 8 positions agree with TRBD1. Germline assignment: CDR1 SEHNR and CDR2 FQNEAQ (reference sequence). The CDR3 extends over 15 amino acids. Trimming took 5 bases from V and 4 from J; bases not matched to a gene: 9. The CDR3, as DNA: TGTGCCAGCAGCCCGGCAGGGGGCTGGGGCACTGAAGCTTTCTTT. Translated, it gives CASSPAGGWGTEAFF.

This sequence joins TRBV5-5 and TRBJ2-1; 8 nucleotides align to TRBD2. The CDR3 contains 15 residues. V gave up 2 bases and J gave up 8 bases; unmatched junction bases: 9. The germline V gene has CDR1 SGHKS and CDR2 YYEKEE (reference sequence). Here the CDR3 DNA reads TGTGCCAGCAGCTTAACCGGGAGGGCCTGGGATGAGCAGTTCTTC. Translated, it gives CASSLTGRAWDEQFF.

This clonotype was recorded a few times. The chain employs TRBV6-7 and TRBJ1-1; D uncertain. TRBV6-7 qualifies as an ORF whose function is uncertain. Deletions cut 11 bases from V and 3 bases from J, with 16 bases between. The CDR3 totals 13 residues. In DNA form, the CDR3 reads TGTGCCCGCCGGCGAGACCTAGACACTGAAGCTTTCTTT. Translated: CARRRDLDTEAFF.

This clonotype was observed at least ten times. The V call is TRBV5-6, the J call TRBJ2-5, with a possible D match to TRBD1 (5 bases). The V gene lost 1 base and the J gene lost 2 bases, with 15 bases spanning the gap. The V gene's germline CDR1 is SGHDT and CDR2 YYEEEE. The CDR3 runs 16 residues. In DNA form, the CDR3 reads TGTGCCAGCAGCTTGAAACAGGCTCTGGAGCAAGAGACCCAGTACTTC. This sequence encodes CASSLKQALEQETQYF.

The genes are TRBV20-1 and TRBJ2-7, with 10 positions matching TRBD2. The ends lost 0 bases at V and 1 base at J; junction bases unmatched: 6. This CDR3 region has 16 residues. Germline-derived CDR1 and CDR2 are DFQATT and SNEGSKA (reference sequence). The CDR3 bases are TGCAGTGCTAGAGATGCCAGCGGGAGGGTATCCTACGAGCAGTACTTC. Protein sequence: CSARDASGRVSYEQYF.